The 4 T cell receptor beta chains reported below all come from one sample, sequenced in a study of identical twins. TCRdb itself ran the 5' RACE reads through MiXCR, one entry per CDR3 protein. The sample holds approximately 1.8 million distinct CDR3 sequences, about 32% seen once. Sequenced: cord blood. These receptor sequences come from a newborn girl in good health.

This clonotype was detected only a few times. J is TRBJ2-1 and V is TRBV20-1; D not certain. This CDR3 region has 12 residues. Germline-derived CDR1 and CDR2 are DFQATT and SNEGSKA (reference sequence). The V end lost 3 bases, the J end lost 7 bases, and 10 bases lay between the germline ends. DNA for the CDR3: TGCAGTGCTAGTGCACTCGGTAATGAGCAGTTCTTC. Encoded protein: CSASALGNEQFF.

This clonotype was seen only a few times. The rearrangement joins TRBV29-1 to TRBJ2-1, with TRBD2 matching over 13 bases. The length of the CDR3 is 22 residues. The germline gives CDR1 SQVTM, CDR2 ANQGSEA. The V segment lost 5 bases and the J segment 5 bases; nucleotides outside the gene matches: 27. DNA of the CDR3: TGCAGCGTTCCCTTCGACAGGGGGCGCGGGACTAGCGGGACCTCCATTCACAATGAGCAGTTCTTC. Amino acids: CSVPFDRGRGTSGTSIHNEQFF.

This clonotype has just one count. The genes are TRBV5-1 and TRBJ2-5; 9 nucleotides line up with TRBD2. Trimming removed 5 bases from V and 0 bases from J; junction bases left unmatched: 14. CDR1 and CDR2 from the germline V gene are SGHRS and YFSETQ. The CDR3 covers 18 residues. The DNA of the CDR3 is TGCGCCAGCAGGTCCGCAGCGGGGGGCCAGCGGTACCAAGAGACCCAGTACTTC. It is translated as CASRSAAGGQRYQETQYF.

This clonotype was seen more than once but under ten times. The gene calls are TRBV6-2 or TRBV6-3 and TRBJ2-1; 11 bases align to TRBD2. Germline-derived CDR1 and CDR2 are MNHEY and SVGEGT. The V gene end was trimmed by 0 bases and the J gene end by 0 bases; junction bases not matched to a gene: 10. CDR3 length equals 20 residues. The CDR3 coding sequence is TGTGCCAGCAGTTACTCGAGAGGTCTAGCGGGAGGCACCTCCTACAATGAGCAGTTCTTC. It codes for CASSYSRGLAGGTSYNEQFF.